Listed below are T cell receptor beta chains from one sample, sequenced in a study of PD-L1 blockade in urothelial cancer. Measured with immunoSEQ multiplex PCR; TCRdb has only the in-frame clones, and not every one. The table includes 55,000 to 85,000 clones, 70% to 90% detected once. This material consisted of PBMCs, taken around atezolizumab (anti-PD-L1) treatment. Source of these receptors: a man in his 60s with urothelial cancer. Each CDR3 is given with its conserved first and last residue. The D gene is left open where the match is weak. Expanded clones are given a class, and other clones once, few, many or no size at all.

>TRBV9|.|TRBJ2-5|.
CASSVGGTGTQETQYF
TGTGCCAGCAGCGTAGGTGGCACCGGGACTCAAGAGACCCAGTACTTC
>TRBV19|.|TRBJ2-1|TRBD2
CASSIGGRAYNEQFF
TGTGCCAGTAGTATCGGGGGGAGGGCATACAATGAGCAGTTCTTC
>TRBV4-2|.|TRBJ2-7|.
CASSQGSDRTYEQYF
TGTGCCAGCAGCCAAGGGAGTGACCGTACCTACGAGCAGTACTTC
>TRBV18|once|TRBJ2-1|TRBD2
CASSPPGLAGGVTEQFF
TGTGCCAGCTCACCACCGGGATTAGCGGGAGGGGTCACTGAGCAGTTCTTC
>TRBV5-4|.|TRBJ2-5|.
CASSENTGFQETQYF
TGTGCCAGCAGCGAAAATACAGGGTTCCAAGAGACCCAGTACTTC
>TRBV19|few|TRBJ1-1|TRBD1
CASSLTGGANEAFF
TGTGCCAGTAGCTTGACAGGGGGCGCGAATGAAGCTTTCTTT
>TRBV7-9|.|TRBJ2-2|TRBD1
CASSILGQANTGELFF
TGTGCCAGCAGCATTCTGGGACAGGCAAACACCGGGGAGCTGTTTTTT
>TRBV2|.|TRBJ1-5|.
CASSVDRLGQPQHF
TGTGCCAGCAGTGTCGACAGGTTGGGACAGCCCCAGCATTTT
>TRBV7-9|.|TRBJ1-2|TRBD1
CASSPTGPANYGYTF
TGTGCCAGCAGCCCGACAGGGCCAGCTAACTATGGCTACACCTTC
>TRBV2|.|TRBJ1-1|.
CASSAGAVNTEAFF
TGTGCCAGCAGTGCAGGGGCGGTGAACACTGAAGCTTTCTTT
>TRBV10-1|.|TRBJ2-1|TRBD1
CASGTGGSSNEQFF
TGCGCCAGCGGCACAGGGGGCTCTAGCAATGAGCAGTTCTTC
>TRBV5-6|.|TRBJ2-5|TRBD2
CASSLEFSGRTETQYF
TGTGCCAGCAGCTTGGAGTTTAGCGGGAGAACAGAGACCCAGTACTTC
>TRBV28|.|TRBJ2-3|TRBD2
CASSETASGTDTQYF
TGTGCCAGCAGTGAGACGGCTAGCGGAACAGATACGCAGTATTTT
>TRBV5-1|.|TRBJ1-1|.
CASRVLGGTEAFF
TGCGCCAGCAGGGTCCTGGGAGGCACTGAAGCTTTCTTT
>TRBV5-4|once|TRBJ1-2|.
CASGPPQGNNYGYTF
TGTGCCAGCGGCCCCCCACAGGGAAATAACTATGGCTACACCTTC
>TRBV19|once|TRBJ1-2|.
CAGRDTNYGYTF
TGTGCCGGACGGGACACTAACTATGGCTACACCTTC
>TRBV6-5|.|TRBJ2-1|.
CASSFSQWQIAGEQFF
TGTGCCAGCAGTTTTAGTCAGTGGCAGATAGCTGGTGAGCAGTTCTTC
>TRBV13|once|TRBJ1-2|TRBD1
CASSLTGGRYGYTF
TGTGCCAGCAGCTTGACAGGGGGCAGATATGGCTACACCTTC
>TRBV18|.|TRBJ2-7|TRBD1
CASSPIFRTGEGEQYF
TGTGCCAGCTCACCGATTTTCCGGACAGGGGAGGGCGAGCAGTACTTC
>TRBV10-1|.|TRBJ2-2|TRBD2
CANPTSEDWGELFF
TGCGCCAACCCGACTAGCGAGGATTGGGGGGAGCTGTTTTTT
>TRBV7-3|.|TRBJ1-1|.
CASSTRDTATEAFF
TGTGCCAGCAGCACACGGGACACGGCGACTGAAGCTTTCTTT
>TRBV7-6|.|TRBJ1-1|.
CASSLAWEGPNTEAFF
TGTGCCAGCAGCTTAGCGTGGGAGGGGCCTAACACTGAAGCTTTCTTT
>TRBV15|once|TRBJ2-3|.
CATSRDGATDTQYF
TGTGCCACCAGCAGAGATGGAGCCACAGATACGCAGTATTTT
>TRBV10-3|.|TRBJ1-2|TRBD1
CAISVSYRDRGRNYGYTF
TGTGCCATCAGTGTTAGCTACCGGGACAGGGGGCGTAACTATGGCTACACCTTC
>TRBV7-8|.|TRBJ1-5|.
CASRDQVGGGNQPQHF
TGTGCCAGCAGGGACCAGGTGGGGGGAGGCAATCAGCCCCAGCATTTT
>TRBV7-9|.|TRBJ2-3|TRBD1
CASSLARSVRQGDTQYF
TGTGCCAGCAGCTTAGCGCGAAGCGTCCGACAGGGAGATACGCAGTATTTT
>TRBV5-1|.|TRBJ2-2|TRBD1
CASSFGQGAPGELFF
TGCGCCAGCAGTTTCGGACAGGGGGCGCCCGGGGAGCTGTTTTTT
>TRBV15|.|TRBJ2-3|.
CATSRVLGDLTDTQYF
TGTGCCACCAGCAGAGTATTGGGAGACCTCACAGATACGCAGTATTTT
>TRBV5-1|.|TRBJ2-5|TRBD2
CASSLGLAGDTYQETQYF
TGCGCCAGCAGCCTCGGACTAGCGGGAGATACTTACCAAGAGACCCAGTACTTC
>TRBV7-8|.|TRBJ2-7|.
CASSLTLGEDEQYF
TGTGCCAGCAGCCTAACCCTAGGGGAGGACGAGCAGTACTTC
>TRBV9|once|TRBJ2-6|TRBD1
CASSVKGTGGGSGANVLTF
TGTGCCAGCAGCGTAAAAGGGACAGGGGGGGGCTCTGGGGCCAACGTCCTGACTTTC
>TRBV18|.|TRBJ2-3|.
CASSTYTDTQYF
TGTGCCAGCTCAACTTACACAGATACGCAGTATTTT
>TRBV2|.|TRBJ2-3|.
CASSVGGDTQYF
TGTGCCAGCAGTGTGGGAGGAGATACGCAGTATTTT
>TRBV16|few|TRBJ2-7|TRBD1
CASSQTGTGKYEQYF
TGTGCCAGCAGCCAGACTGGGACAGGGAAGTACGAGCAGTACTTC
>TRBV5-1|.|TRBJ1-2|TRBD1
CASSPSGGQGTYGYTF
TGCGCCAGCAGCCCGTCGGGGGGACAGGGAACGTATGGCTACACCTTC